The present TCR beta chain was sequenced within a study of blood T cell repertoires in COVID-19. At the level of the study: T cells, B-cell-depleted T cells, or PBMCs provided the cDNA or gDNA that served as material.

A Seattle source enrolled patients during active infection and followed them longitudinally. In the original analysis: The assay estimated nucleated cells by amplifying reference gene primers. Assay used: immunoSEQ multiplex PCR; TCRdb lists only in-frame clones, some missing. The V and J calls and the clone size are those of that table, but D and trimming were determined from the DNA. This sample yields about 350,000 clones, of which approximately 90% are seen a single time; 3.9% belongs to the top ten. V lost 0 bases and J lost 2, with 11 bases in between. CDR1 LNHNV and CDR2 YYDKDF come from the germline V gene (reference sequence). The CDR3 spans 16 residues.

Sequencing was done on a sample of peripheral blood. The chain recombines TRBV15 with TRBJ1-3; weak D call: TRBD1 (5 bases). The sequence came from an older woman with COVID-19, enrolled during active disease. The chain's CDR3 is CATSRDGRGAGNTIYF. The CDR3, as DNA: TGTGCCACCAGCAGAGATGGGAGGGGAGCTGGAAACACCATATATTTT.